This T cell receptor beta chain appears in the sequencing data of a study of OX40 agonist ivuxolimab in advanced cancers. Study-wide context: Patients got intravenous ivuxolimab at 0.01 to 10 mg/kg every 2 weeks. Among those treated, three patients had partial responses, one with hepatocellular carcinoma and two with cutaneous melanoma. Study-wide results and caveats: On average, a greater number of expanded clones characterised CD8+ T cells relative to CD4+.

Points on this clone: Its antigen is not known.

CDR1 and CDR2 from the germline V gene are MDHEN and SYDVKM. V lost 3 bases and J 7 bases, leaving 16 bases between the germline ends. This CDR3 region has 15 residues. Assay used: immunoSEQ multiplex PCR; TCRdb lists only in-frame clones, some missing. The sample holds fewer than 20,000 clones; about 90% are singletons and the top ten take 25%. The rearrangement joins TRBV28 to TRBJ1-3; D is possibly TRBD1 (5 bases). This material consisted of CD4+ or CD8+ T cells sorted from blood, taken in a trial of the OX40 agonist ivuxolimab. The TCR sequence derives from an adult with an advanced solid tumor such as melanoma, head and neck, liver or kidney cancer. Here the CDR3 DNA reads TGTGCCAGCAGTTTCATGGGCAGGGAGGACAACACCATATATTTT. This codes for CASSFMGREDNTIYF.